One TCR beta chain is described in this entry. Its target is unknown. This sample was included in a study of T cells in Graves' hyperthyroidism and ophthalmopathy. The study excluded patients with uncontrolled infection, other autoimmune disease, pregnancy or lactation. Extraction of PBMCs used about 9.2 ml of fresh peripheral blood. TCR beta CDR3 regions were amplified from RNA. The study used the HTBI primer set for a first-round RT-PCR of the TCR CDR3. TCRdb reanalysed the multiplex PCR reads using MiXCR and keeps one entry per CDR3 protein. The table lists more than 550,000 distinct CDR3 sequences, approximately 18% of them singletons. Findings and limits, study-wide: Before onset, by a median of 6.5 months, the model predicted ophthalmopathy.

The CDR3 sequence is 15 residues long. Between the trimmed V and J ends, which lost 4 bases and 2 bases, there was a span of 11 bases. Per the germline V gene, CDR1 is MNHEY and CDR2 is SVGAGI. The clonotype was recovered from a woman aged 50 to 60 with Graves' hyperthyroidism that later progressed to Graves' ophthalmopathy. The chain is built from TRBV6-5 and TRBJ2-2; perhaps TRBD1 as D (5 bases). The sequenced sample consisted of blood. The CDR3 DNA is TGTGCCAGCAGTTCCGACAGACTCAACACCGGGGAGCTGTTTTTT. The encoded protein is CASSSDRLNTGELFF.